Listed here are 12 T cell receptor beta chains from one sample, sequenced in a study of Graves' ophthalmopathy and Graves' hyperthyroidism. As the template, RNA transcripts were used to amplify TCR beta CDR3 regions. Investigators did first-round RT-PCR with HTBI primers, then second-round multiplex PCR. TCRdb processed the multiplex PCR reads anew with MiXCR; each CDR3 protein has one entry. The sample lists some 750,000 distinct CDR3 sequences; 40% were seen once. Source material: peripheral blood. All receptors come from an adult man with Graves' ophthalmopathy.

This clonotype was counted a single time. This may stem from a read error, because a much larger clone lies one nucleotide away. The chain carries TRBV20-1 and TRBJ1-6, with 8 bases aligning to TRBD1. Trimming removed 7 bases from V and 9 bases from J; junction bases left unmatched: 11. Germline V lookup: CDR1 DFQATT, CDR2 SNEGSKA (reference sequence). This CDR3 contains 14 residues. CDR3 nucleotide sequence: TGCAGTGTCCTAACCGGGACAGGTCGTTCACCCCTCCACTTT. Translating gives CSVLTGTGRSPLHF.

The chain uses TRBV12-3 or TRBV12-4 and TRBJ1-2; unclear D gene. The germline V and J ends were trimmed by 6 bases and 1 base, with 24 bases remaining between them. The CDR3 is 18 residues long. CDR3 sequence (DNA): TGTGCCAGCAGGTCTTCCCCGAGGGCAGGCAGCAATAACTATGGCTACACCTTC. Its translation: CASRSSPRAGSNNYGYTF.

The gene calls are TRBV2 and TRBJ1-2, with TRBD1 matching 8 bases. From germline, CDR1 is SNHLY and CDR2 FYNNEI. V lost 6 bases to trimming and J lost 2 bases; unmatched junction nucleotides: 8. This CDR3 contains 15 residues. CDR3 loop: CASSPGQGWNYGYTF. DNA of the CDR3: TGTGCCAGCAGCCCCGGACAGGGTTGGAACTATGGCTACACCTTC.

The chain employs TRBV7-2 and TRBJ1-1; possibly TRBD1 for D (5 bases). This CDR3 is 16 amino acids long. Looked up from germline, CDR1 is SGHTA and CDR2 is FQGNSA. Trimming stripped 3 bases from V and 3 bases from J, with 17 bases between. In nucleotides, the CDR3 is TGTGCCAGCAGCTTCCAGGGTCCTCGGGAGTACACTGAAGCTTTCTTT. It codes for CASSFQGPREYTEAFF.

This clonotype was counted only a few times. The CDR3 nucleotides read TGTGCCAGCAGCCAAAGGACAGGGGCAGATTCACCCCTCCACTTT. Translated: CASSQRTGADSPLHF. The chain carries TRBV3-1 and TRBJ1-6, with 9 bases that match TRBD1. The V gene end was trimmed by 2 bases and the J gene end by 8 bases; junction bases not matched to a gene: 4. The CDR3 runs 15 residues. Germline V gene sequence: CDR1 LGHDT, CDR2 YNNKEL (reference sequence).

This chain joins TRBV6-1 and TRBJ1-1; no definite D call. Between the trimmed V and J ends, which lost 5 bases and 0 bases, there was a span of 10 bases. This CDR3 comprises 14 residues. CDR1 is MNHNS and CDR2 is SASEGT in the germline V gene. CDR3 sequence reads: CASSPLGLNTEAFF. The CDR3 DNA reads TGTGCCAGCAGTCCTCTGGGATTGAACACTGAAGCTTTCTTT.

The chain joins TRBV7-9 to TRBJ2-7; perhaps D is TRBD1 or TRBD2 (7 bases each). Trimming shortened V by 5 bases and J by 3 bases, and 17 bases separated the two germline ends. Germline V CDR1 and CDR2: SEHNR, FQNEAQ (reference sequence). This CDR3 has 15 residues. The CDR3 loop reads CASSGGGGQIYEQYF. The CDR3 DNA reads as TGTGCCAGCAGCGGGGGAGGGGGCCAAATCTACGAGCAGTACTTC. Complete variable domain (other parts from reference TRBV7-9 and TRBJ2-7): DTGVSQNPRHKITKRGQNVTFRCDPISEHNRLYWYRQTLGQGPEFLTYFQNEAQLEKSRLLSDRFSAERPKGSFSTLEIQRTEQGDSAMYLCASSGGGGQIYEQYFGPGTRLTVT.

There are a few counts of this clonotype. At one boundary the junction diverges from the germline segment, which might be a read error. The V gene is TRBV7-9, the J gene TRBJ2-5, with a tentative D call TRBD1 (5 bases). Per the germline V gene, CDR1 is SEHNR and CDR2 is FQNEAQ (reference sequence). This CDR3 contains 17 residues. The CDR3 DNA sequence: TGCGCCAGCAGCCAAGATGCAGGGTCTATAGGCCAAGAGACCCAGTACTTC. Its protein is CASSQDAGSIGQETQYF.

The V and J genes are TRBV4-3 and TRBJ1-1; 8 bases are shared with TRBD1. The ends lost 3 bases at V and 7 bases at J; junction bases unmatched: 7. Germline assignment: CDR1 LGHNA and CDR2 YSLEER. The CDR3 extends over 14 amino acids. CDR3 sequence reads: CASSQGTGGNEAFF. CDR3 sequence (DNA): TGCGCCAGCAGCCAGGGAACAGGGGGGAATGAAGCTTTCTTT.

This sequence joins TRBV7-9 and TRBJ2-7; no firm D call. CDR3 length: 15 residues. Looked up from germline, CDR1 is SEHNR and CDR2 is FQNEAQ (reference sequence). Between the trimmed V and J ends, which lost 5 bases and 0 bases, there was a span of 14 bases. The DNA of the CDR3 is TGTGCCAGCAGCGCGATTTCGACGGGCTCCTACGAGCAGTACTTC. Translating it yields CASSAISTGSYEQYF.

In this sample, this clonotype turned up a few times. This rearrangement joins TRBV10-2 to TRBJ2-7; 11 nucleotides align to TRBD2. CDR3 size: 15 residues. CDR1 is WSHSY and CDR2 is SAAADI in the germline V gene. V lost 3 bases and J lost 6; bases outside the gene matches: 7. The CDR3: CASSESSGRIVEQYF. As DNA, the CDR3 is TGCGCCAGCAGTGAATCTAGCGGGAGGATTGTCGAGCAGTACTTC.

Here the CDR3 DNA reads TGCAGTGCCCGTCGAATGCGGGGGGGCCGTACAGGAGGCCAAGAGACCCAGTACTTC. Protein sequence: CSARRMRGGRTGGQETQYF. The V and J genes are TRBV29-1 and TRBJ2-5; 9 nucleotides align to TRBD2. Per the germline V gene, CDR1 is SQVTM and CDR2 is ANQGSEA. The CDR3 has 19 residues.